This T cell receptor beta chain was recorded in a study of blood T cell repertoires in COVID-19. TCRdb's copy holds only in-frame clones and misses some; the assay was immunoSEQ multiplex PCR. The table shows under 300,000 clones, with 75% to 90% occurring only once. V was trimmed by 5 bases and J by 0 bases, leaving 11 bases between them. The V gene's germline CDR1 is MDHEN and CDR2 SYDVKM. This CDR3 is built from 14 residues. Sequencing input: PBMCs or T cells enriched from blood (not recorded which). The sequence was obtained from a young woman with acute COVID-19. The chain is built from TRBV28 and TRBJ2-7; no firm D call. The CDR3: CASSRLLSSYEQYF. CDR3 nucleotide sequence: TGTGCCAGCAGTAGACTCCTTAGCTCCTACGAGCAGTACTTC. Full variable domain (missing parts from reference TRBV28 and TRBJ2-7): DVKVTQSSRYLVKRTGEKVFLECVQDMDHENMFWYRQDPGLGLRLIYFSYDVKMKEKGDIPEGYSVSREKKERFSLILESASTNQTSMYLCASSRLLSSYEQYFGPGTRLTVT.